A selection of T cell receptor beta chains follows, all from one sample in a study of shared clonotypes between healthy human individuals. The method was immunoSEQ multiplex PCR; TCRdb's version includes in-frame clones alone and lacks a portion of them. Among about 1.5 million clones listed, more than 95% were seen once. The source material was naive CD4+ T cells sorted from blood. The receptors shown here come from a man aged 25 to 40 in good health. CDR3s include the opening cysteine and the closing phenylalanine or tryptophan. Fields, in order: clone size, V gene, D gene, J gene, CDR3 DNA, CDR3 protein. A D gene is named only where the DNA matches it firmly. Clone size, where shown, is once, few, many, or a class for clones that have expanded.

clone size: -
V gene: TRBV5-5
D gene: -
J gene: TRBJ2-7
CDR3 DNA: TGTGCCAGCAGCTTGGCCAAGGGGCTAGCCTTGAGCTCCTACGAGCAGTACTTC
CDR3 protein: CASSLAKGLALSSYEQYF

clone size: once
V gene: TRBV28
D gene: TRBD1
J gene: TRBJ2-1
CDR3 DNA: TGTGCCAGCAGTCCCACCGACAGGGCTCCCTACAATGAGCAGTTCTTC
CDR3 protein: CASSPTDRAPYNEQFF

clone size: -
V gene: TRBV29-1
D gene: TRBD2
J gene: TRBJ2-2
CDR3 DNA: TGCAGCGCACGGCTAGCGGGAGTCACCGGGGAGCTGTTTTTT
CDR3 protein: CSARLAGVTGELFF

clone size: -
V gene: TRBV9
D gene: -
J gene: TRBJ2-1
CDR3 DNA: TGTGCCAGCAGCGTAGCCGGGAGTATAAACAATGAGCAGTTCTTC
CDR3 protein: CASSVAGSINNEQFF

clone size: -
V gene: TRBV14
D gene: TRBD1
J gene: TRBJ1-1
CDR3 DNA: TGTGCCAGCAGCCGGGACAGGGTCACTGAAGCTTTCTTT
CDR3 protein: CASSRDRVTEAFF

clone size: -
V gene: TRBV29-1
D gene: -
J gene: TRBJ2-7
CDR3 DNA: TGCAGCGTTGCTCTCCGACAGGCCTTGGGCGAGCAGTACTTC
CDR3 protein: CSVALRQALGEQYF

clone size: -
V gene: TRBV28
D gene: -
J gene: TRBJ2-7
CDR3 DNA: TGTGCCAGCAGGGCACAACAGGGATGGTCCTACGAGCAGTACTTC
CDR3 protein: CASRAQQGWSYEQYF

clone size: -
V gene: TRBV6-5
D gene: TRBD1
J gene: TRBJ1-4
CDR3 DNA: TGTGCCAGCAGTCCGCGGACAGGGGGCTCAAAACTGTTTTTT
CDR3 protein: CASSPRTGGSKLFF

clone size: -
V gene: TRBV6-1
D gene: TRBD2
J gene: TRBJ2-3
CDR3 DNA: TGTGCCAGCAGCAGTACTAGCGTACGGACAGATACGCAGTATTTT
CDR3 protein: CASSSTSVRTDTQYF

clone size: -
V gene: TRBV6-1
D gene: TRBD1
J gene: TRBJ2-7
CDR3 DNA: TGTGCCAGCAGTGGGGACAGGTTTTTCCTCGAGCAGTACTTC
CDR3 protein: CASSGDRFFLEQYF

clone size: -
V gene: TRBV18
D gene: TRBD2
J gene: TRBJ2-7
CDR3 DNA: TGTGCCAGCTCACCGCCCAGACGGGCGGCGGGAGTCTTCTACGAGCAGTACTTC
CDR3 protein: CASSPPRRAAGVFYEQYF

clone size: few
V gene: TRBV11-2
D gene: -
J gene: TRBJ1-4
CDR3 DNA: TGTGCCAGCAGCTTAGATGGTGTTGGTGAAAAACTGTTTTTT
CDR3 protein: CASSLDGVGEKLFF

clone size: -
V gene: TRBV19
D gene: TRBD2
J gene: TRBJ2-2
CDR3 DNA: TGTGCCACCAGACTAGCGGGAGATACCGGGGAGCTGTTTTTT
CDR3 protein: CATRLAGDTGELFF

clone size: -
V gene: TRBV28
D gene: -
J gene: TRBJ1-3
CDR3 DNA: TGTGCCAGCAGTTTATGGGAGAGCTCTGGAAACACCATATATTTT
CDR3 protein: CASSLWESSGNTIYF

clone size: -
V gene: TRBV7-8
D gene: TRBD1
J gene: TRBJ2-7
CDR3 DNA: TGTGCCAGCGGGACAGCCTACGAGCAGTACTTC
CDR3 protein: CASGTAYEQYF

clone size: -
V gene: TRBV2
D gene: -
J gene: TRBJ1-1
CDR3 DNA: TGTGCCAGCAGGGGGGCCTCCTTCGCTGAAGCTTTCTTT
CDR3 protein: CASRGASFAEAFF

clone size: -
V gene: TRBV15
D gene: -
J gene: TRBJ2-1
CDR3 DNA: TGTGCCACCAGCAGAGAAACTTACAATGAGCAGTTCTTC
CDR3 protein: CATSRETYNEQFF

clone size: -
V gene: TRBV7-6
D gene: -
J gene: TRBJ1-4
CDR3 DNA: TGTGCCAGCAGCTTAGATCCTGAAAAACTGTTTTTT
CDR3 protein: CASSLDPEKLFF

clone size: -
V gene: TRBV18
D gene: TRBD1
J gene: TRBJ2-5
CDR3 DNA: TGTGCCAGCTCCCCTCGACAGGGTCAAGAGACCCAGTACTTC
CDR3 protein: CASSPRQGQETQYF

clone size: -
V gene: TRBV6-1
D gene: -
J gene: TRBJ1-4
CDR3 DNA: TGTGCCAGCAGTGGACGAAAACTGTTTTTT
CDR3 protein: CASSGRKLFF

clone size: once
V gene: TRBV18
D gene: TRBD1
J gene: TRBJ2-2
CDR3 DNA: TGTGCCAGCTCACCGGACAGGTCGTACACCGGGGAGCTGTTTTTT
CDR3 protein: CASSPDRSYTGELFF

clone size: -
V gene: TRBV5-6
D gene: TRBD2
J gene: TRBJ2-3
CDR3 DNA: TGTGCCAGCAGCGCCCTGCTTTGGGGGGGTGACACAGATACGCAGTATTTT
CDR3 protein: CASSALLWGGDTDTQYF

clone size: -
V gene: TRBV19
D gene: -
J gene: TRBJ2-6
CDR3 DNA: TGTGCCAGTTGCCAGTATGCTTTTGGGGCCAACGTCCTGACTTTC
CDR3 protein: CASCQYAFGANVLTF

clone size: -
V gene: TRBV20-1
D gene: -
J gene: TRBJ2-3
CDR3 DNA: TGCAGTCCAGGAGGCACAGATACGCAGTATTTT
CDR3 protein: CSPGGTDTQYF

clone size: -
V gene: TRBV9
D gene: -
J gene: TRBJ2-2
CDR3 DNA: TGTGCCAGCAGCGTAACGGGGTTAGCCGGGGAGCTGTTTTTT
CDR3 protein: CASSVTGLAGELFF

clone size: -
V gene: TRBV2
D gene: -
J gene: TRBJ2-7
CDR3 DNA: TGTGCCAGCAGTGAAGGGCAGCCTTACGAGCAGTACTTC
CDR3 protein: CASSEGQPYEQYF

clone size: -
V gene: TRBV7-9
D gene: -
J gene: TRBJ1-5
CDR3 DNA: TGTGCCAGCAGCTTAGGGCCAGGCGGGTTGCTGCCCCAGCATTTT
CDR3 protein: CASSLGPGGLLPQHF

clone size: -
V gene: TRBV7-6
D gene: -
J gene: TRBJ2-2
CDR3 DNA: TGTGCCAGCAGCTTAGCGCAGGGCCCCACCGGGGAGCTGTTTTTT
CDR3 protein: CASSLAQGPTGELFF

clone size: -
V gene: TRBV5-8
D gene: -
J gene: TRBJ2-1
CDR3 DNA: TGTGCCAGCAGCTTTAAATGGTCCTACAATGAGCAGTTCTTC
CDR3 protein: CASSFKWSYNEQFF

clone size: -
V gene: TRBV11-2
D gene: -
J gene: TRBJ1-5
CDR3 DNA: TGTGCCAGCAGCTTAGGGAATGGAGTAACAGGGAATCAGCCCCAGCATTTT
CDR3 protein: CASSLGNGVTGNQPQHF

clone size: -
V gene: TRBV5-6
D gene: TRBD1
J gene: TRBJ2-1
CDR3 DNA: TGTGCCAGCAGCTTGTTCGGGACAGGAGACAATGAGCAGTTCTTC
CDR3 protein: CASSLFGTGDNEQFF

clone size: -
V gene: TRBV19
D gene: -
J gene: TRBJ2-3
CDR3 DNA: TGTGCCAGTAGTATTATAACTAGCATCTGGTCAGATACGCAGTATTTT
CDR3 protein: CASSIITSIWSDTQYF

clone size: once
V gene: TRBV28
D gene: TRBD2
J gene: TRBJ2-1
CDR3 DNA: TGTGCCAGCAGTCAAGCGGGAGGGAACAATGAGCAGTTCTTC
CDR3 protein: CASSQAGGNNEQFF

clone size: -
V gene: TRBV11-3
D gene: -
J gene: TRBJ2-7
CDR3 DNA: TGTGCCAGCAGCCAGTCAAGTTCCTACGAGCAGTACTTC
CDR3 protein: CASSQSSSYEQYF

clone size: -
V gene: TRBV29-1
D gene: -
J gene: TRBJ1-2
CDR3 DNA: TGCAGCGTCCTCAAGCAGGGTTTGGGTGGCTACACCTTC
CDR3 protein: CSVLKQGLGGYTF

clone size: -
V gene: TRBV2
D gene: -
J gene: TRBJ1-5
CDR3 DNA: TGTGCCAGCAGTGAACGGACAGTCAATCAGCCCCAGCATTTT
CDR3 protein: CASSERTVNQPQHF

clone size: -
V gene: TRBV27
D gene: TRBD1
J gene: TRBJ2-7
CDR3 DNA: TGTGCCAGCAGACAAACAGGGGTTGTAGGCGAGCAGTACTTC
CDR3 protein: CASRQTGVVGEQYF

clone size: -
V gene: TRBV5-1
D gene: TRBD1
J gene: TRBJ1-3
CDR3 DNA: TGCGCCAGCAGCGTTCCGGGACAGGGGGAAGGAAACACCATATATTTT
CDR3 protein: CASSVPGQGEGNTIYF

clone size: -
V gene: TRBV10-3
D gene: -
J gene: TRBJ2-7
CDR3 DNA: TGTGCCATCGGGCGTGCGGGTGAGCAGTACTTC
CDR3 protein: CAIGRAGEQYF

clone size: -
V gene: TRBV4-3
D gene: -
J gene: TRBJ2-4
CDR3 DNA: TGCGCCAGCAGCCAAGGTACCGGGACATCGGACATTCAGTACTTC
CDR3 protein: CASSQGTGTSDIQYF

clone size: once
V gene: TRBV11-1
D gene: -
J gene: TRBJ1-1
CDR3 DNA: TGTGCCAGCAGCGGGGTCTATAACACTGAAGCTTTCTTT
CDR3 protein: CASSGVYNTEAFF

clone size: -
V gene: TRBV28
D gene: -
J gene: TRBJ2-2
CDR3 DNA: TGTGCCAGCAGTTCACAGGGTATTGGAGCCGGGGAGCTGTTTTTT
CDR3 protein: CASSSQGIGAGELFF

clone size: -
V gene: TRBV28
D gene: -
J gene: TRBJ2-7
CDR3 DNA: TGTGCCACCAGCCCGACAGGAGGGTTTTACGAGCAGTACTTC
CDR3 protein: CATSPTGGFYEQYF

clone size: -
V gene: TRBV5-4
D gene: -
J gene: TRBJ2-1
CDR3 DNA: TGTGCCAGCAGCTTGGGGAGCGATGAGCAGTTCTTC
CDR3 protein: CASSLGSDEQFF

clone size: -
V gene: TRBV5-6
D gene: -
J gene: TRBJ1-3
CDR3 DNA: TGTGCCAGCAGCCCCCCCTCTGGAAACACCATATATTTT
CDR3 protein: CASSPPSGNTIYF

clone size: -
V gene: TRBV6-5
D gene: TRBD1
J gene: TRBJ1-1
CDR3 DNA: TGTGCCAGCAGTTTTCAGGGGGGGGTTGTGGAAGCTTTCTTT
CDR3 protein: CASSFQGGVVEAFF

clone size: -
V gene: TRBV10-1
D gene: TRBD1
J gene: TRBJ2-7
CDR3 DNA: TGCGCCAGCAGTAGGCAGGGGGCAGACGAGCAGTACTTC
CDR3 protein: CASSRQGADEQYF

clone size: -
V gene: TRBV4-2
D gene: TRBD2
J gene: TRBJ2-2
CDR3 DNA: TGTGCCAGCAGCTTTACTAGCGGGGCTAACACCGGGGAGCTGTTTTTT
CDR3 protein: CASSFTSGANTGELFF

clone size: -
V gene: TRBV11-2
D gene: -
J gene: TRBJ1-1
CDR3 DNA: TGTGCCAGCAGCTTAACGACCGGACAGAACACTGAAGCTTTCTTT
CDR3 protein: CASSLTTGQNTEAFF

clone size: -
V gene: TRBV18
D gene: TRBD1
J gene: TRBJ2-7
CDR3 DNA: TGTGCCAGCTCACCCCTCGGACAGGGTACCTACGAGCAGTACTTC
CDR3 protein: CASSPLGQGTYEQYF

clone size: -
V gene: TRBV9
D gene: TRBD1
J gene: TRBJ1-5
CDR3 DNA: TGTGCCAGCAGCGTCCGGGACAGGGGAATACGTCAGCCCCAGCATTTT
CDR3 protein: CASSVRDRGIRQPQHF

clone size: -
V gene: TRBV6-5
D gene: -
J gene: TRBJ2-5
CDR3 DNA: TGTGCCAGCAGTTACTACAGGACTGACCAAGAGACCCAGTACTTC
CDR3 protein: CASSYYRTDQETQYF

clone size: -
V gene: TRBV27
D gene: TRBD1
J gene: TRBJ2-2
CDR3 DNA: TGTGCCAGCAGTTTCCGGGACAGGGGTCCCACCGGGGAGCTGTTTTTT
CDR3 protein: CASSFRDRGPTGELFF